This TCR beta chain was recorded in a study of blood T cell repertoires in COVID-19 (TCRdb year 2020). General notes on the study: Collaborator samples came from the United States, Italy and Spain and covered acute and convalescent phases of COVID-19. Subjects who had been exposed to COVID-19, were actively infected with it, or had recovered from it provided the deeply sampled blood TCRbeta repertoires that made up the dataset. The sample metadata nearly always contained a de-identified subject ID, COVID-19 status, age in years and sex. The repertoires were released in a freely available public database intended as a resource for research on the immune response to SARS-CoV-2. The material from the prospective study consisted of cDNA or gDNA derived from T cells, B-cell-depleted T cells, or PBMCs. The samples were drawn from the first 160 participants of the ongoing ImmuneRACE study and from 1,254 subjects provided by 6 global collaborators. Where HLA class I and class II types were available, the types were taken from metadata supplied by the sample provider, not from assay-based typing.

TCRbeta CDR3 regions were amplified from genomic DNA using the immunoSEQ Assay, a bias-controlled multiplex PCR. Per the source publication's procedure: Within the assay, amplification of reference gene primers was used to estimate how many nucleated cells each sample contained. To quantify the absolute abundance of each unique TCRbeta CDR3 rearrangement, sequence reads were collapsed and filtered. For each sample, productive Simpson clonality was calculated by taking the square root of Simpson's diversity index across productive rearrangements. TCRdb holds this immuneACCESS table with in-frame rearrangements only. Some clones are missing; in checked studies, unresolved V genes explain under half, and the rest has no known cause. That table supplies the V and J calls and clone size; D and trimming were determined from the DNA. The sample includes approximately 90,000 clones, with around 85% observed a single time. Approximately 40% of the sample is held by the ten biggest clonotypes.

Concerning this clone: Its antigen is not yet known. No base quality values were provided; no much bigger clone lies one nucleotide off.

Findings and caveats that apply to the study as a whole: The amount of clinical and demographic metadata varied by source and participant and was provided uncurated.

The CDR3 sequence holds 17 residues, the cysteine and phenylalanine included. Of all the DNA, just the CDR3 is kept, 51 bases in frame from base 1. Germline trimming amounts to 6 bases on V and 2 bases on J, with 6 as the count of junction bases outside the gene matches. CDR1 and CDR2 are read off the germline V gene as MDHEN and SYDVKM. Collaborating institutions collected whole blood in K2EDTA tubes following their own protocols. For TCRbeta analysis, collaborators shipped samples in one of three forms: frozen whole blood, isolated PBMCs, or DNA extracted from either of those sample types. The sequence came from a man of 80 years or more with acute or convalescent COVID-19. The specimen was peripheral blood. Rearrangement joined TRBV28 to TRBJ2-5; 16 of the junction bases match TRBD2. The sequence in DNA is TGTGCCAGCAGCACACTGGGACTAGCGGGAGGGCAAGAGACCCAGTACTTC. This yields the protein CASSTLGLAGGQETQYF.